The source of this T cell receptor (beta chain) is a study of blood T cell repertoires in COVID-19 (dated by TCRdb to about 2020). Context from the whole study: Collaborator samples came from the United States, Italy and Spain and covered acute and convalescent phases of COVID-19. The dataset comprised deeply sampled blood TCRbeta repertoires from subjects exposed to, actively infected with, or recovered from COVID-19. Nearly every sample came with metadata listing a de-identified subject ID, COVID-19 status, age in years and sex. A freely available public database, intended as a resource for researchers studying the immune response to SARS-CoV-2, is where the repertoires were released. HLA class I and class II types, where available, came from metadata supplied by the sample provider rather than from assay-based typing. The samples were drawn from the first 160 participants of the ongoing ImmuneRACE study and from 950 to 1,500 subjects provided by 6 global collaborators. The prospective study material was composed of cDNA or gDNA derived from T cells, B-cell-depleted T cells, or PBMCs.

As regards this clone: Its antigen is not yet known. The record has no base qualities; no much larger clone is one base away.

Taken from the germline V gene, the CDR1 and CDR2 loops are MGHRA and YSYEKL. V and J are truncated by 4 bases and 8 bases respectively, leaving an intervening sequence of 17 bases. The CDR3 spans 14 residues, from the cysteine through the phenylalanine. Only the CDR3 part of the read is kept: 42 bases, read in frame from the first base. Enrolling through a virtual design, the prospective study's participants ranged in age from roughly 18 to 89 years and lived across around 25 United States geographic areas. In the prospective study, cohorts were assigned on the basis of participant-reported clinical history obtained from a screening survey and a study questionnaire. ImmuneRACE Cohort 3 recovered participants were defined by two consecutive negative NP/OP PCR tests, healthcare professional clearance, or symptom resolution. In the prospective study, mobile phlebotomists collected whole blood, serum and a nasopharyngeal or oropharyngeal swab from each participant. Participants in the prospective study had the option to provide additional blood draws and questionnaires over an approximately 2-month period. Prospective study blood samples were shipped either frozen or at room temperature before DNA extraction.

The full study reports these points: The quantity of clinical and demographic metadata differed by source and by participant and was supplied without curation.

The immunoSEQ Assay, a bias-controlled multiplex PCR, was used to amplify TCRbeta CDR3 regions from genomic DNA. Under the source paper's analysis protocol: The number of nucleated cells in each sample was estimated from the amplification of reference gene primers within the assay. To quantify the absolute abundance of each unique TCRbeta CDR3 rearrangement, sequence reads were collapsed and filtered. For each sample, productive Simpson clonality was calculated as the square root of Simpson's diversity index across productive rearrangements. The immuneACCESS repertoire file appears here via TCRdb, limited to in-frame rearrangements. These files lack a portion of the clones; in checked studies, under half of the deficit traces to unresolved V genes, and the cause of the others is not known. The V and J calls and the clone size are those of that table, but D and trimming were determined from the DNA. The sample has 200,000 to 250,000 clones on record, approximately 75% of them singletons. The top ten constitute 9.2% of the sample.

The receptor's source is a man aged 40-49 years who had recovered from COVID-19. The sequenced material came from PBMCs or T cells enriched from blood (not recorded which). The V and J genes are TRBV4-1 and TRBJ1-2, and TRBD1 may be the D gene, going by 6 matching bases. The CDR3 has the sequence CASSPQGPVRGYTF. The DNA sequence is given as TGCGCCAGCAGCCCACAGGGACCCGTCAGGGGCTACACCTTC.